The 27 T cell receptor beta chains below were found in one sample sequenced in a study of blood T cell repertoires in COVID-19. The assay was immunoSEQ multiplex PCR, and TCRdb's table has in-frame clones only and misses some. The profile shows 200,000 to 250,000 clones, 80% to 90% of them singletons. The sequencing input was peripheral blood. The receptors were sampled from a woman aged 40-49 years who had recovered from COVID-19.

V is TRBV12-5 and J is TRBJ2-1; 9 bases map to TRBD1. Germline lookup yields CDR1 LGHNT and CDR2 FRNRAP. The CDR3 is 15 amino acids. The V segment lost 6 bases and the J segment 9 bases; nucleotides outside the gene matches: 12. Here the CDR3 reads CASGGTPGQGSEQFF. The CDR3 bases are TGTGCTAGTGGGGGCACCCCGGGACAGGGAAGTGAGCAGTTCTTC.

V is TRBV25-1 and J is TRBJ2-2, with D possibly being TRBD1 (5 bases). This CDR3 comprises 13 residues. V lost 6 bases to trimming and J lost 1 base, with 6 bases between them. CDR1 and CDR2 (germline): MGHDK, SYGVNS. CDR3 in amino acids: CASSDRNTGELFF. CDR3 DNA sequence: TGTGCCAGCAGCGACAGGAACACCGGGGAGCTGTTTTTT.

The chain carries TRBV9 and TRBJ2-3, with TRBD2 identical over 10 bases. J was trimmed by 3 bases and V by 0 bases; bases with no gene match: 4. The germline gives CDR1 SGDLS, CDR2 YYNGEE. CDR3 size: 16 residues. The CDR3 loop is CASSVGSGGATDTQYF. Written as DNA, the CDR3 is TGTGCCAGCAGCGTAGGGAGCGGGGGGGCTACAGATACGCAGTATTTT.

This chain joins TRBV7-2 and TRBJ2-7, with D maybe TRBD1 (6 bases). The germline gives CDR1 SGHTA, CDR2 FQGNSA. V gave up 1 base and J gave up 0 bases, with 13 bases separating them. The CDR3 length is 16 residues. CDR3 bases: TGTGCCAGCAGCTTAGGAGGGGGTGACTACTCCTACGAGCAGTACTTC. Translating it yields CASSLGGGDYSYEQYF.

V and J are TRBV11-3 and TRBJ2-7; D unresolved. Between the trimmed V and J ends, which lost 1 base and 1 base, there was a span of 8 bases. This CDR3 region has 14 residues. Per germline, CDR1 SGHNT and CDR2 YENEEA. CDR3 sequence: CASSLGHGSYEQYF. The CDR3 nucleotides are TGTGCCAGCAGCTTAGGACACGGATCCTACGAGCAGTACTTC.

This chain joins TRBV10-3 and TRBJ2-3, with a tentative D call TRBD1 (6 bases). With 6 bases removed from V and 3 bases from J, the gap between germline ends came to 7 bases. In germline, CDR1 is ENHRY, CDR2 SYGVKD. The CDR3 length is 12 residues. The CDR3: CAIRGGTDTQYF. CDR3 DNA sequence: TGTGCCATCAGAGGGGGAACAGATACGCAGTATTTT.

The CDR3 nucleotides are TGTGCCAGCAGGCGAAGCGGGGGCCTTTTCACAGATACGCAGTATTTT. It specifies CASRRSGGLFTDTQYF. The chain combines TRBV5-8 with TRBJ2-3, with 8 bases that match TRBD2. The CDR3 is 16 amino acids. The germline CDR1 and CDR2 sequences are SGHTS and YDEGEE. The ends lost 5 bases at V and 2 bases at J; junction bases unmatched: 10. Filled out from reference TRBV5-8 and TRBJ2-3, the complete variable domain reads EAGVTQSPTHLIKTRGQQATLRCSPISGHTSVYWYQQALGLGLQFLLWYDEGEERNRGNFPPRFSGRQFPNYSSELNVNALELEDSALYLCASRRSGGLFTDTQYFGPGTRLTVL.

The chain is built from TRBV7-8 and TRBJ2-1; 8 nucleotides line up with TRBD2. The CDR3 is 16 residues long. The junction had 12 bases not matched to a gene; V was cut back by 5 bases and J by 6 bases. Germline V gene lookup returns CDR1 SGHVS and CDR2 FQNEAQ. The CDR3 region is CASSPSRLAGANEQFF. CDR3 DNA: TGTGCCAGCAGCCCATCAAGGCTAGCGGGCGCCAATGAGCAGTTCTTC.

The CDR3 DNA sequence: TGTGCCAGCAGCGAAGCGGGGAAGCAGTTCTTC. Amino acid sequence: CASSEAGKQFF. The chain links TRBV7-9 to TRBJ2-1, with 7 bases lining up with TRBD2. The trim removed 5 bases at V and 11 bases at J, leaving 3 bases unmatched. The V gene's germline CDR1 is SEHNR and CDR2 FQNEAQ (reference sequence). This CDR3 contains 11 residues.

This chain uses TRBV9 with TRBJ1-1; 8 bases line up with TRBD1. Germline loops: CDR1 SGDLS, CDR2 YYNGEE. The CDR3 runs 15 residues. The ends lost 3 bases at V and 5 bases at J; junction bases unmatched: 9. CDR3 nucleotide sequence: TGTGCCAGCAGCGGTGGACAGGGATTGGTGACTGAAGCTTTCTTT. Translating it yields CASSGGQGLVTEAFF. The complete variable domain, with remaining parts taken from reference TRBV9 and TRBJ1-1, reads DSGVTQTPKHLITATGQRVTLRCSPRSGDLSVYWYQQSLDQGLQFLIQYYNGEERAKGNILERFSAQQFPDLHSELNLSSLELGDSALYFCASSGGQGLVTEAFFGQGTRLTVV.

This clone was seen only a few times. Within the sample, other DNA sequences also encode this same CDR3. The V call is TRBV4-3, the J call TRBJ2-2; 9 nucleotides match TRBD1. CDR3 length: 16 amino acids. Germline V lookup: CDR1 LGHNA, CDR2 YSLEER. J lost 3 bases, V lost 4 bases, and 6 bases had no gene match. The CDR3 DNA reads as TGCGCCAGCAGCCGAGGGGGACAGGGCTACACCGGGGAGCTGTTTTTT. Protein sequence: CASSRGGQGYTGELFF.

The chain links TRBV14 to TRBJ2-7; no definite D call. Germline CDR1 is SGHDN and CDR2 is FVKESK. The length of the CDR3 is 14 residues. V shed 0 bases and J shed 7 bases, with 13 bases lying between them. CDR3 sequence: CASSQEDPGLEQYF. CDR3 DNA sequence: TGTGCCAGCAGCCAAGAAGACCCAGGTTTAGAGCAGTACTTC.

This clone was seen a single time. The chain joins TRBV6-5 to TRBJ1-1; a weak D match, TRBD1 (5 bases). Germline CDR1 reads MNHEY; CDR2 reads SVGAGI. The CDR3 loop spans 14 amino acids. The ends were cut back, 5 bases at V and 3 bases at J, with 13 bases in the middle. The CDR3 spells CASSTAQEYTEAFF. DNA for the CDR3: TGTGCCAGCAGTACAGCACAGGAATACACTGAAGCTTTCTTT.

This rearrangement joins TRBV24-1 to TRBJ1-2; a possible D gene is TRBD1 (6 bases). V shed 2 bases and J shed 4 bases, with 10 bases lying between them. This CDR3 is 14 amino acids long. Germline CDR1 is KGHDR and CDR2 is SFDVKD. The CDR3 region has the DNA TGTGCCACCAGTGATTCGGACAGAACCTATGGCTACACCTTC. This gives the protein CATSDSDRTYGYTF.

This clone was seen only a few times. V usage is TRBV5-1 and J usage is TRBJ1-1, with D hard to call. V lost 2 bases and J lost 1, with 9 bases in between. Germline V gene data show CDR1 as SGHRS and CDR2 as YFSETQ. The CDR3 contains 14 residues. CDR3 region: CASSLVAGNTEAFF. CDR3 DNA sequence: TGCGCCAGCAGCTTAGTGGCAGGGAACACTGAAGCTTTCTTT.

This clone was detected only once. The rearrangement uses TRBV3-1 (or the pseudogene TRBV3-2) and TRBJ2-7; 9 bases agree with TRBD2. The V gene's germline CDR1 is LGHDT and CDR2 YNNKEL (reference sequence). The CDR3 runs to 14 residues. Trimming at V came to 7 bases and at J to 3 bases, leaving 7 bases not matched to a gene. CDR3 nucleotide sequence: TGTGCCAGCACATTCAGCGGGGGGAACTACGAGCAGTACTTC. It encodes CASTFSGGNYEQYF.

The chain uses TRBV11-3 and TRBJ1-3, with a possible D match to TRBD1 (5 bases). Germline V gene data show CDR1 as SGHNT and CDR2 as YENEEA. V dropped 3 bases and J dropped 8 bases, with 11 bases sitting between them. The CDR3 sequence is 13 residues long. The CDR3 is CASSFQGEDTIYF. In nucleotides, the CDR3 is TGTGCCAGCAGCTTCCAGGGCGAGGACACCATATATTTT.

This chain connects TRBV29-1 to TRBJ1-1, with TRBD1 identical over 9 bases. This CDR3 has 14 residues. Germline V CDR1 and CDR2: SQVTM, ANQGSEA. Trimming removed 6 bases from V and 3 bases from J; junction bases left unmatched: 8. The CDR3 DNA follows: TGCAGCGTCCGCACTGACAGGGGGGACACTGAAGCTTTCTTT. Its translation is CSVRTDRGDTEAFF.

As to this clone: This sample also contains other DNA sequences that code for the same CDR3. The chain links TRBV3-1 (or the pseudogene TRBV3-2) to TRBJ1-5, with 7 nucleotides matching TRBD1. The junction had 7 bases not matched to a gene; V was cut back by 7 bases and J by 7 bases. This CDR3 region has 13 residues. The germline gives CDR1 LGHDT, CDR2 YNNKEL (reference sequence). This CDR3 is CASTSGGGQPQHF. The CDR3 DNA is TGTGCCAGCACCTCAGGGGGTGGCCAGCCCCAGCATTTT.

The chain is built from TRBV5-6 and TRBJ1-2, with 9 bases aligning to TRBD1. The CDR3 has 16 residues. The V and J ends lost 3 bases and 4 bases, in that order; junction bases with no gene match: 10. Germline CDR1 reads SGHDT; CDR2 reads YYEEEE. CDR3 nucleotides: TGTGCCAGCAGCTCGGGGACAGGGATTTTTACCTATGGCTACACCTTC. It is translated as CASSSGTGIFTYGYTF.

This clone was picked up a small number of times. The rearrangement uses TRBV20-1 and TRBJ2-7; D is undetermined. Germline CDR1 reads DFQATT; CDR2 reads SNEGSKA (reference sequence). The CDR3 spans 11 residues. V lost 0 bases and J 4 bases, leaving 4 bases between the germline ends. The CDR3: CSARDPYEQYF. CDR3 DNA sequence: TGCAGTGCTAGAGATCCGTACGAGCAGTACTTC.

V and J are TRBV11-2 and TRBJ2-5, with 10 nucleotides matching TRBD1. The CDR3 sequence is 15 residues long. Germline V lookup: CDR1 SGHAT, CDR2 FQNNGV. With 5 bases clipped from V and 5 bases from J, the junction kept 8 bases outside the gene matches. In nucleotides, the CDR3 is TGTGCCAGCAGCAAAGGGACAGGGGATGTTGAGACCCAGTACTTC. Its protein product is CASSKGTGDVETQYF.

This clone was detected once. V and J are TRBV7-2 and TRBJ2-5, with D possibly TRBD2 on 6 matching bases. In germline, CDR1 is SGHTA, CDR2 FQGNSA. CDR3 length: 13 amino acids. Trimming removed 7 bases from V and 1 base from J, with 10 bases in between. DNA for the CDR3: TGTGCCAGCACGTATAGCGGCCAAGAGACCCAGTACTTC. The encoded protein is CASTYSGQETQYF.

The chain combines TRBV3-1 (or the pseudogene TRBV3-2) with TRBJ2-5; no reliable D call. The CDR3 contains 11 residues. V lost 4 bases and J lost 5, with 5 bases in between. Germline V lookup: CDR1 LGHDT, CDR2 YNNKEL (reference sequence). DNA of the CDR3: TGTGCCAGCAGCCTAGCCGAGACCCAGTACTTC. This sequence encodes CASSLAETQYF.

CDR3 sequence reads: CASSEGHSGLAYNEQFF. In DNA form, the CDR3 reads TGTGCCAGCAGTGAAGGGCACTCGGGACTAGCCTACAATGAGCAGTTCTTC. This rearrangement joins TRBV6-1 to TRBJ2-1; 8 nucleotides line up with TRBD2. Losses at the gene ends were 1 base for V and 2 bases for J; bases not matched to a gene: 7. This CDR3 spans 17 amino acids. In germline, CDR1 is MNHNS, CDR2 SASEGT.

The chain couples TRBV4-1 to TRBJ1-2, with TRBD1 as a possible D gene (6 bases). Germline V gives CDR1 MGHRA, CDR2 YSYEKL. CDR3 size: 14 residues. V lost 0 bases to trimming and J lost 9 bases, with 14 bases between them. The CDR3 loop is CASSQDTTGFSYTF. In DNA, the CDR3 is TGCGCCAGCAGCCAAGATACCACAGGGTTTAGCTACACCTTC.

This rearrangement joins TRBV27 to TRBJ2-3; TRBD1 matches at 7 bases. This CDR3 comprises 14 residues. The germline V gene encodes CDR1 MNHEY and CDR2 SMNVEV (reference sequence). After removal of 3 bases from V and 5 bases from J, the junction contained 5 bases not matched to a gene. CDR3 amino acids: CASSFEGAGDTQYF. As DNA, the CDR3 is TGTGCCAGCAGTTTTGAGGGGGCGGGAGATACGCAGTATTTT.